This entry is about one TCR beta chain. This clonotype was seen ten or more times. Its recognized antigen is unknown. No base-level quality is on record; no much larger clone is a single base apart. Sequencing used an Illumina HiSeq 1500. The raw public data were reprocessed by TCRdb itself: fastp quality trimming at Q25, MiXCR clonotype calling, in-frame beta chains only. CDR3 protein duplicates are merged, each entry listing the most common genes and DNA. This sample lists fewer than 1,000,000 distinct CDR3 sequences; around 32% were detected once. The ten largest clones add up to around an eighth of the sample. The data are from a study of T cell repertoires in cytomegalovirus infection (dated by TCRdb to between 2018 and 2021). Concerning the study at large: Recently identified HLA-C-restricted CMV epitopes, whose presentation resists viral immunomodulation, were targeted by peptide stimulations together with well-studied HLA-B-restricted epitopes. The HLA type of each donor mattered for the analysis, because public TCR beta signatures pointed to carriage of CMV infection along with the matching HLA type. The paper as a whole reports these results and caveats: Cumulative frequency of public TCR beta family members discriminated carriers of CMV infection plus the relevant HLA type in this cohort and an independent roughly 320-donor cohort. The ex vivo response was dominated by HLA-C-restricted CMV-specific TCR beta clonotypes, which also provided the single most frequent clonotype in two of eight donors.

The treatment or condition tag for this specimen amounts to: in vitro stimulation with specific CMV peptide epitopes to enrich CMV-specific T cells. Its CDR3 holds 14 amino acids, cysteine through phenylalanine. Solely the CDR3 DNA is kept, with 42 bases framed from the first base. Between the V and J ends, shortened by 3 bases and 0 bases respectively, the junction contains 9 bases. The germline V gene specifies SGHTA as CDR1 and FQGNSA as CDR2. The source of this sequence is a human donor in good health (CMV status not recorded). Some clones in this sample may be carry-over from other donors' samples. Recombination joined TRBV7-2 with TRBJ2-7; the D segment could be TRBD2, given 5 matching bases. The source material was cultured CD8+ T cells from PBMCs, sampled from culture after CMV antigen stimulation. The DNA reads as follows: TGTGCCAGCAGCTTGGGCGAGGGCTCCTACGAGCAGTACTTC. Translated, this is CASSLGEGSYEQYF.